These 12 T cell receptor beta chains share one sample of origin, sequenced in a study of control samples from healthy donors and cancer patients. The data were produced by immunoSEQ multiplex PCR, yet TCRdb's version contains in-frame clones alone and is incomplete. The profile shows more than 95,000 clones, around 92% of them singletons. The specimen was PBMCs. All receptors come from a man older than 75 with head and neck cancer.

This clone was seen more than once but under ten times. V usage is TRBV11-2 and J usage is TRBJ1-2; D may be TRBD1 (6 bases). There are 16 residues in the CDR3. Germline lookup yields CDR1 SGHAT and CDR2 FQNNGV. Deletions cut 1 base from V and 4 bases from J, with 16 bases between. The CDR3 loop reads CASSLAKGGRTYGYTF. For the CDR3, the DNA is TGTGCCAGCAGCTTAGCTAAGGGGGGCAGAACCTATGGCTACACCTTC.

The chain combines TRBV7-6 with TRBJ2-7, with 13 bases that match TRBD2. Germline-derived CDR1 and CDR2 are SGHVS and FNYEAQ. There are 15 residues in the CDR3. V lost 1 base and J lost 4; bases outside the gene matches: 1. Here the CDR3 reads CASSLGTSGSYEQYF. For the CDR3, the DNA is TGTGCCAGCAGCTTAGGGACTAGCGGGAGTTACGAGCAGTACTTC.

The rearrangement uses TRBV6-1 and TRBJ1-4; TRBD1 is a possible D gene (5 bases). The CDR3 length is 16 residues. V shed 2 bases and J shed 8 bases, with 18 bases lying between them. Per the germline V gene, CDR1 is MNHNS and CDR2 is SASEGT. DNA for the CDR3: TGTGCCAGCAGTGAACTGTCCACAGGCCGAGGGGAAAAACTGTTTTTT. Its translation is CASSELSTGRGEKLFF.

Notes on this clone: This specimen includes other DNA sequences encoding the same CDR3. The chain joins TRBV7-9 to TRBJ1-2; the match to TRBD1 covers 7 bases. Germline CDR1 reads SEHNR; CDR2 reads FQNEAQ (reference sequence). The ends lost 5 bases at V and 5 bases at J; junction bases unmatched: 5. There are 13 residues in the CDR3. The chain's CDR3 is CASSQGQSYGYTF. CDR3 DNA: TGTGCCAGCAGCCAGGGACAGTCTTATGGCTACACCTTC.

The chain employs TRBV29-1 and TRBJ1-2; TRBD1 matches at 7 bases. With 5 bases clipped from V and 0 bases from J, the junction kept 3 bases outside the gene matches. The CDR3 is made up of 13 amino acids. CDR1 and CDR2 from the germline V gene are SQVTM and ANQGSEA. The CDR3 DNA reads TGCAGCGTTAAACAGGGGTCTAACTATGGCTACACCTTC. Translated: CSVKQGSNYGYTF.

The chain uses TRBV6-5 and TRBJ2-6, with TRBD1 as a possible D gene (7 bases). Trimming pared 6 bases from V and 1 base from J, leaving 10 bases between. The CDR3 contains 15 residues. Germline values: CDR1 MNHEY, CDR2 SVGAGI. The CDR3 sequence: CASSPGGSGANVLTF. Written as DNA, the CDR3 is TGTGCCAGCAGCCCAGGGGGGTCTGGGGCCAACGTCCTGACTTTC.

The count of this clone is one. This chain connects TRBV28 to TRBJ2-7; TRBD2 matches 8 bases. The junction had 10 bases not matched to a gene; V was cut back by 3 bases and J by 6 bases. Germline CDR1 and CDR2: MDHEN and SYDVKM. This CDR3 is built from 15 residues. CDR3 in amino acids: CASSFPGTSRCEQYF. The CDR3 coding sequence is TGTGCCAGCAGTTTCCCTGGGACTAGTAGATGCGAGCAGTACTTC.

This clone has just a few counts. At one end the junction does not follow the germline gene, possibly because of a read error. V gene TRBV3-1 (or the pseudogene TRBV3-2) combines with J gene TRBJ1-3; TRBD1 might be the D (6 bases). CDR3 size: 17 residues. From germline, CDR1 is LGHDT and CDR2 YNNKEL (reference sequence). This CDR3 reads CASSQTTGGFSANTIYF. The CDR3 DNA reads TGTGCCAGCAGCCAAACGACAGGAGGGTTCTCTGCAAACACCATATATTTT.

The rearrangement links TRBV30 to TRBJ1-1; possible D gene TRBD1, 5 bases. The CDR3 totals 13 residues. Trimming removed 5 bases from V and 4 bases from J, with 14 bases in between. CDR1 is GTSNPN and CDR2 is SVGIG in the germline V gene (reference sequence). The CDR3 loop reads CAWGGTGGTEAFF. CDR3 sequence (DNA): TGTGCCTGGGGTGGGACCGGAGGCACTGAAGCTTTCTTT.

V gene TRBV4-1 combines with J gene TRBJ2-4; 9 nucleotides agree with TRBD2. The CDR3 is made up of 18 amino acids. V dropped 1 base and J dropped 0; count of bases not matched to a gene: 7. The germline CDR1 and CDR2 sequences are MGHRA and YSYEKL. The CDR3 nucleotides read TGCGCCAGCAGCCAAGGGGCTAGCGGGGTACTAGCCAAAAACATTCAGTACTTC. Translation gives CASSQGASGVLAKNIQYF.

The V gene is TRBV7-9, the J gene TRBJ2-5; 8 bases agree with TRBD2. Losses at the gene ends were 5 bases for V and 4 bases for J; bases not matched to a gene: 3. The CDR3 loop spans 13 amino acids. CDR1 and CDR2 from the germline V gene are SEHNR and FQNEAQ (reference sequence). The CDR3 here is CASSHSGAETQYF. In nucleotides, the CDR3 is TGTGCCAGCAGCCATAGCGGGGCAGAGACCCAGTACTTC.

The CDR3 DNA sequence: TGTGCCAGCAGCTTAGCGCGGGCAGGGAGGTCAGAGACCCAGTACTTC. Residues: CASSLARAGRSETQYF. V usage is TRBV7-2 and J usage is TRBJ2-5, with D possibly being TRBD2 (6 bases). Germline V gene sequence: CDR1 SGHTA, CDR2 FQGNSA. V was shortened by 0 bases and J by 4 bases, with 15 bases between the two germline ends. The CDR3 loop spans 16 amino acids.